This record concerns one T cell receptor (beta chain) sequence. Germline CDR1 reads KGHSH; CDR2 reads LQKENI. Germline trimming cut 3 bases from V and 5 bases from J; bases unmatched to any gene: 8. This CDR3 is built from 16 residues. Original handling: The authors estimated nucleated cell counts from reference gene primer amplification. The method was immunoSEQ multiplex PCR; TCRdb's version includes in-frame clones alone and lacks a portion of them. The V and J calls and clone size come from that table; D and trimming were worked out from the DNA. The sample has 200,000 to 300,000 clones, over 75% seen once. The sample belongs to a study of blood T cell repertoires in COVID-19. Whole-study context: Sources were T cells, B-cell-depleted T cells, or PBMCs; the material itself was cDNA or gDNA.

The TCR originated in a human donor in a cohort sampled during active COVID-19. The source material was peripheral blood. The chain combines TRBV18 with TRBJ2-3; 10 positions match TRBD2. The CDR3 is CASSPSGTSVGDTQYF. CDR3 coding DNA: TGTGCCAGCTCACCTTCCGGGACTAGCGTCGGAGATACGCAGTATTTT.